The 12 T cell receptor beta chains below come from one sample, sequenced in a study of T cell repertoires in cytomegalovirus infection. Which antigens these TCRs recognize remains unknown. TCRdb reprocessed the reads via MiXCR and lists one record per CDR3 protein. The sample carries some 110,000 distinct CDR3 sequences, more than 25% recorded once. The specimen was CD8+ T cells from cultured PBMCs, collected from culture after CMV antigen stimulation. Receptors originate from a human donor in good health (CMV status not recorded). Some clones in this sample may be carry-over from other donors' samples.

The CDR3 DNA reads as TGTGCCAGCAGCTGGAACCGGGGACAGGGATACACCGGGGAGCTGTTTTTT. Translated, it gives CASSWNRGQGYTGELFF. The chain couples TRBV7-8 to TRBJ2-2, with 9 nucleotides matching TRBD1. Trimming removed 4 bases from V and 3 bases from J; junction bases left unmatched: 9. This CDR3 is built from 17 residues. Germline V CDR1 and CDR2: SGHVS, FQNEAQ.

This clonotype was seen only a few times. The chain couples TRBV27 to TRBJ1-1, with TRBD1 identical over 7 bases. Germline V CDR1 and CDR2: MNHEY, SMNVEV (reference sequence). The length of the CDR3 is 16 residues. The V segment lost 4 bases and the J segment 5 bases; nucleotides outside the gene matches: 13. The CDR3 region has the DNA TGTGCCAGCAGTTCTACAGGGGCGGGTTTGGGGACTGAAGCTTTCTTT. This codes for CASSSTGAGLGTEAFF.

The chain employs TRBV4-3 and TRBJ1-3, with a weak D call TRBD1 (6 bases). The V end lost 1 base, the J end lost 1 base, and 14 bases lay between the germline ends. The CDR3 is 17 amino acids. Germline V CDR1 and CDR2: LGHNA, YSLEER. The CDR3 reads CASSQGVQGTSGNTIYF. CDR3 in DNA: TGCGCCAGCAGCCAAGGGGTACAGGGAACATCTGGAAACACCATATATTTT.

This clonotype was found a few times. The chain recombines TRBV7-9 with TRBJ2-7; 7 bases are shared with TRBD2. The V gene's germline CDR1 is SEHNR and CDR2 FQNEAQ (reference sequence). The V and J ends lost 1 base and 7 bases, in that order; junction bases with no gene match: 7. The CDR3 sequence is 14 residues long. This CDR3 is CASSLGGRAEEQYF. The CDR3 coding sequence is TGTGCCAGCAGCTTAGGAGGGAGGGCCGAGGAGCAGTACTTC.

V gene TRBV28 combines with J gene TRBJ2-7, with no clear D. Trimming left V 1 base short and J 4 bases short, with 8 bases between. CDR1 is MDHEN and CDR2 is SYDVKM in the germline V gene. This CDR3 region has 13 residues. CDR3 bases: TGTGCCAGCAGTTTATTGGCGACTTACGAGCAGTACTTC. Protein sequence: CASSLLATYEQYF.

This chain uses TRBV5-8 with TRBJ2-2, with 11 bases lining up with TRBD1. This CDR3 is 18 amino acids long. With 4 bases clipped from V and 6 bases from J, the junction kept 14 bases outside the gene matches. The germline CDR1 and CDR2 sequences are SGHTS and YDEGEE. CDR3 sequence: CASSDDIRDRGVAGELFF. The CDR3 DNA follows: TGTGCCAGCAGCGACGATATCCGGGACAGGGGGGTCGCCGGGGAGCTGTTTTTT. Complete variable domain (other parts from reference TRBV5-8 and TRBJ2-2): EAGVTQSPTHLIKTRGQQATLRCSPISGHTSVYWYQQALGLGLQFLLWYDEGEERNRGNFPPRFSGRQFPNYSSELNVNALELEDSALYLCASSDDIRDRGVAGELFFGEGSRLTVL.

This clonotype has just a few counts. This sequence joins TRBV29-1 and TRBJ2-1, with D possibly TRBD1 on 6 matching bases. V was shortened by 6 bases and J by 0 bases, with 12 bases between the two germline ends. Per germline, CDR1 SQVTM and CDR2 ANQGSEA. There are 14 residues in the CDR3. The CDR3 sequence is CSVVGGGSYNEQFF. CDR3 in DNA: TGCAGCGTCGTAGGGGGTGGCTCCTACAATGAGCAGTTCTTC.

The V gene is TRBV6-6, the J gene TRBJ1-6, with a tentative D call TRBD1 (5 bases). Germline V CDR1 and CDR2: MNHNY, SVGAGI (reference sequence). Trimming removed 0 bases at V and 0 bases at J, with 18 bases between. The CDR3 sequence is 20 residues long. CDR3 in amino acids: CASSYSTTQWQGSYNSPLHF. The CDR3 coding sequence is TGTGCCAGCAGTTACTCGACCACACAGTGGCAGGGCTCCTATAATTCACCCCTCCACTTT.

The CDR3 loop reads CASSYIIGTGELFF. In DNA, the CDR3 is TGTGCCAGCAGTTACATAATAGGAACCGGGGAGCTGTTTTTT. The genes are TRBV6-2 or TRBV6-3 and TRBJ2-2; D is uncertain. V lost 2 bases, J lost 5 bases, and 9 bases lay in between. The CDR3 loop spans 14 amino acids. Germline CDR1 is MNHEY and CDR2 is SVGEGT.

This clonotype was observed a few times. The V and J genes are TRBV6-5 and TRBJ2-1; the D gene is possibly TRBD2 (5 bases). V was cut by 7 bases and J by 7 bases, with 11 bases left in between. The germline gives CDR1 MNHEY, CDR2 SVGAGI. This CDR3 comprises 12 residues. CDR3 DNA sequence: TGTGCCAGCACCGGGGTTTTTAATGAGCAGTTCTTC. It codes for CASTGVFNEQFF.

J is TRBJ1-6 and V is TRBV6-2 or TRBV6-3, with TRBD1 as a possible D gene (5 bases). Germline-derived CDR1 and CDR2 are MNHEY and SVGEGT. Trimming removed 2 bases at V and 11 bases at J, with 13 bases between. The CDR3 covers 14 residues. The CDR3 protein is CASSYQGTSTPLHF. In DNA form, the CDR3 reads TGTGCCAGCAGTTACCAGGGTACGTCGACACCCCTCCACTTT.

This clonotype has just a few counts. V gene TRBV19 combines with J gene TRBJ1-1; D unclear. Germline V gives CDR1 LNHDA, CDR2 SQIVND (reference sequence). The CDR3 totals 15 residues. V gave up 5 bases and J gave up 1 base, with 14 bases separating them. DNA for the CDR3: TGTGCCAGTAGTCCCCGTCGGCTCTCGAACACTGAAGCTTTCTTT. Translated, it gives CASSPRRLSNTEAFF.